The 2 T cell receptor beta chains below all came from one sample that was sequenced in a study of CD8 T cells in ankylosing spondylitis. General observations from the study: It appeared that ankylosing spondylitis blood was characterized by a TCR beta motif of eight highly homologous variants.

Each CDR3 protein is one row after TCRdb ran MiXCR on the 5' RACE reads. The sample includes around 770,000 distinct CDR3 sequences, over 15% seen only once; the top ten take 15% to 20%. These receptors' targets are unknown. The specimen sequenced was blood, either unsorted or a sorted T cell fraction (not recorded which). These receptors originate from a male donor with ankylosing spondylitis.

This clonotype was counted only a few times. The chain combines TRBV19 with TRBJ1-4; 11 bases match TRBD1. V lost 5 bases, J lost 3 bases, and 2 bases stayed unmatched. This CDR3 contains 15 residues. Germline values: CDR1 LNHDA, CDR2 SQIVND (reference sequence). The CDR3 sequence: CASSLGQGANEKLFF. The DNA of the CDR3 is TGTGCCAGTAGTTTGGGACAGGGGGCTAATGAAAAACTGTTTTTT.

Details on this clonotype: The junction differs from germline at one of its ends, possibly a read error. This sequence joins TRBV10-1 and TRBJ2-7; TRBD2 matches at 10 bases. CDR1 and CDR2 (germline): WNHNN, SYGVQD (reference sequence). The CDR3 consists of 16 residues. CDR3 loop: CASTETSGPSSYEQYF. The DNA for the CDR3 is TGCGCCAGCACTGAGACTAGCGGGCCTTCATCCTACGAGCAGTACTTC.